This paragraph covers one T cell receptor (beta chain) sequence. Its antigen is undetermined. This sample is part of a study of PD-1 blockade in classical Hodgkin lymphoma. Whole-study findings and limits: The drivers behind the repertoire differences, possibly disease activity or prior therapy, remain undefined.

Indicated time point: newly diagnosed, previously untreated cHL patient sample. Starting with thawed PBMCs, CD4+ T cells were purified by magnetic negative selection. Acting as the comparison were PBMCs from newly diagnosed, untreated classical Hodgkin lymphoma. Sequencing used immunoSEQ multiplex PCR; TCRdb keeps in-frame clones, though not all of them. There are roughly 15,000 clones in the sample; 92% occur only once, and about 0.5% lies in the top ten. Germline CDR1 and CDR2: MDHEN and SYDVKM. This CDR3 comprises 13 residues. V lost 1 base and J lost 7, with 8 bases in between. The source of this sequence is a human donor with classical Hodgkin lymphoma. This chain connects TRBV28 to TRBJ1-5; possible D gene TRBD1, 6 bases. The sequencing input was CD4+ T cells from blood. In DNA, the CDR3 is TGTGCCAGCAGTTTATTCCAGGGGCAGCCCCAGCATTTT. Translation gives CASSLFQGQPQHF.